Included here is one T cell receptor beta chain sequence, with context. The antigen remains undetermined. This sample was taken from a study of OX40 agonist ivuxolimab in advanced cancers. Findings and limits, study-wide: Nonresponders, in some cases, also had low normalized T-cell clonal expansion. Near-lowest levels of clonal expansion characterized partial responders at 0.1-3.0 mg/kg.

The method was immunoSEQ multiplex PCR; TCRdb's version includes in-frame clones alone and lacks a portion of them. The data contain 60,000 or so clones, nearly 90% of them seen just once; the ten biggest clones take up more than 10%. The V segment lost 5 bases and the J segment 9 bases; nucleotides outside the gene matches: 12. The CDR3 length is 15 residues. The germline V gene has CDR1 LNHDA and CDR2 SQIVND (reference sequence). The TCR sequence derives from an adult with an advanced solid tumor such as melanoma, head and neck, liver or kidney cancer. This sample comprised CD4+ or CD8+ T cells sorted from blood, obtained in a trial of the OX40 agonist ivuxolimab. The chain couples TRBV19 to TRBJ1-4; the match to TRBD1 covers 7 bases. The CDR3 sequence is CASSGVVGGNKKLFF. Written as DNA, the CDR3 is TGTGCCAGTAGTGGGGTGGTAGGGGGCAATAAAAAACTGTTTTTT. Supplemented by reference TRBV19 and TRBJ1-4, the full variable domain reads DGGITQSPKYLFRKEGQNVTLSCEQNLNHDAMYWYRQDPGQGLRLIYYSQIVNDFQKGDIAEGYSVSREKKESFPLTVTSAQKNPTAFYLCASSGVVGGNKKLFFGSGTQLSVL.